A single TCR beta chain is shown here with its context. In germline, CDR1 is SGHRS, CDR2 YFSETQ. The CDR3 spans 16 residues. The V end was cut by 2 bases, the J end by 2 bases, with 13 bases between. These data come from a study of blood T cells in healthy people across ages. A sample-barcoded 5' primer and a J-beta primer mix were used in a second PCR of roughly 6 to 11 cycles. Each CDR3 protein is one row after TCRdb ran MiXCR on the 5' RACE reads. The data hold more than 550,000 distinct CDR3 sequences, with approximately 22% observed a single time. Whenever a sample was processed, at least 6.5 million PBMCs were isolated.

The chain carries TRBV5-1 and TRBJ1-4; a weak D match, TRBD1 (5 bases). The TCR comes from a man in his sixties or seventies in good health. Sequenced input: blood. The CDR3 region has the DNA TGCGCCAGCAGCTTACCGACGGGGGGGACTAATGAAAAACTGTTTTTT. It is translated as CASSLPTGGTNEKLFF.